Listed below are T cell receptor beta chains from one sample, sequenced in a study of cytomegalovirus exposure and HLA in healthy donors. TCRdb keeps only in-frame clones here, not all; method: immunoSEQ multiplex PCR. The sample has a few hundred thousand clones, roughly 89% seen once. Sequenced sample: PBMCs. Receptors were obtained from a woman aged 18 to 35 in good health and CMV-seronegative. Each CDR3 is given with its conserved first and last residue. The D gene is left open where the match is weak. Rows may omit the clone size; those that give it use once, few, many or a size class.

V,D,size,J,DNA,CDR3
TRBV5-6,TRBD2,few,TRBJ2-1,TGTGCCAGCAGCTCGCAAGAGCGGGGGGATCTCCAGTTCTTC,CASSSQERGDLQFF
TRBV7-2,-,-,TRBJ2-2,TGTGCCAGCAGCTTTGGGGCAGCGAACACCGGGGAGCTGTTTTTT,CASSFGAANTGELFF
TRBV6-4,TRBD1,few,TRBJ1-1,TGTGCCAGCAGTCGGGACAGGGACGACACTGAAGCTTTCTTT,CASSRDRDDTEAFF
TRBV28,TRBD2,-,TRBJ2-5,TGTGCCAGCAGTTCCTCGGGAGGTAGGGTCGTGGAGACCCAGTACTTC,CASSSSGGRVVETQYF
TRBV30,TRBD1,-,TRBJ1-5,TGTGCCTGGAGTGTAGACAGGGGGGGTCAGCCCCAGCATTTT,CAWSVDRGGQPQHF
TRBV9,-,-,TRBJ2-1,TGTGCCAGCAGCCCGCGGGGGCACCACAATGAGCAGTTCTTC,CASSPRGHHNEQFF
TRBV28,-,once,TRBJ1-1,TGTGCCAGCAGTTTTCGGGGGGCGCGGGACACTGAAGCTTTCTTT,CASSFRGARDTEAFF
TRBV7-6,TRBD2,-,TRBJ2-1,TGTGCCAGCAGCTTACGACTAGCGGGGGATAAGGGGGAGCAGTTCTTC,CASSLRLAGDKGEQFF
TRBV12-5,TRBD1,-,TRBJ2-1,TGTGCTAGTGGTTTGGTAATGGACAGGGGAACAAATGAGCAGTTCTTC,CASGLVMDRGTNEQFF
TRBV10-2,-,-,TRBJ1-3,TGCGCCAGCAGACCTAACAGGTTGCTGTCGAGCTCTGGAAACACCATATATTTT,CASRPNRLLSSSGNTIYF
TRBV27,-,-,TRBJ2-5,TGTGCCAGCAGTCCCGGCGGGGCCAGATCCCAGTACTTC,CASSPGGARSQYF
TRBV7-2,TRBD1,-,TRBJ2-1,TGTGCCAGCAGCAAAAGACAGGGGGGACACAATGAGCAGTTCTTC,CASSKRQGGHNEQFF
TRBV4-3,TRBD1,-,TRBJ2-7,TGCGCCAGCAGCCAAGACCCGGACAGGGGGGGGTACGAGCAGTACTTC,CASSQDPDRGGYEQYF
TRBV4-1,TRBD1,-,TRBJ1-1,TGCGCCAGCAGCCAACCGATTAACAGGGGCGGGAACACTGAAGCTTTCTTT,CASSQPINRGGNTEAFF
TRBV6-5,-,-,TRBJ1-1,TGTGCCAGCAGTTACGCGGAGAACACTGAAGCTTTCTTT,CASSYAENTEAFF
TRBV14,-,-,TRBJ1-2,TGTGCCAGCAGCCAAGGCGGTCCGGGAGGCTACACCTTC,CASSQGGPGGYTF
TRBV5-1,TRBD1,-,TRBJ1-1,TGCGCCAGCAGCCCTAACAGGGGCACTGAAGCTTTCTTT,CASSPNRGTEAFF
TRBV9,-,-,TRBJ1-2,TGTGCCAGCAGCGTAGAGATGAGTGGCTACACCTTC,CASSVEMSGYTF
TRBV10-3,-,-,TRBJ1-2,TGTGCTTCCGCACAGGGCGCTAACTATGGCTACACCTTC,CASAQGANYGYTF
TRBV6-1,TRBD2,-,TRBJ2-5,TGTGCCAGCAAGGCTAGCGGGGGATACCAAGAGACCCAGTACTTC,CASKASGGYQETQYF